This T cell receptor (beta chain) was observed in a study of human T cells and chemical hapten exposure. Study summary: Small discrepancies in pooled library volume mainly accounted for the varying TCR yields per sample. Study-wide results and limits: DPC sensitization did not alter TCRs above 1 in 1000 frequency.

The time point: healthy volunteer bleed at 2 weeks. Extraction of total RNA was performed on unfractionated whole blood. There are a few counts of this clonotype. Antigen unknown. Within the library, unique molecular identifiers were attached to each individual cDNA molecule. How the authors handled the data: Between about 23,224 and 750,000 TCRs appeared in each sample, and the median stood at around 92,000. TCRdb analysed the RACE reads with MiXCR anew, one entry per CDR3 protein. The V and J calls and clone size come from TCRdb's table, not from the authors' own analysis. The table lists 130,000 or so distinct CDR3 sequences, about 9% of them singletons, with around 2% in the top ten. The CDR3 covers 17 residues. Germline CDR1 DFQATT, CDR2 SNEGSKA (reference sequence). J gave up 0 bases and V 5 bases, and 9 bases lay outside the gene matches.

Sample: whole blood. The clonotype comes from a male donor in good health. Some clones in this sample may be carry-over from other donors' samples. This chain joins TRBV20-1 and TRBJ2-6, with 8 bases that match TRBD1. CDR3 coding DNA: TGCAGTGCTTCCCTGGACAGGGCCAGCTCTGGGGCCAACGTCCTGACTTTC. Protein product: CSASLDRASSGANVLTF.